Detailed here is one T cell receptor beta chain. The target antigen is unknown. The data were obtained in a study of shared clonotypes between healthy human individuals. Using immunoSEQ multiplex PCR, the repertoire was profiled, and TCRdb retains in-frame clones only, with some absent. This table holds about 2 million clones, over 85% found once. Study-level findings and limits: Shared clonotypes: approximately 5.3% naive CD4, around 4% naive CD8, less than 2.5% memory CD4, approximately 0.37% memory CD8.

Only CD45RO-negative cells positively selected for CCR7 counted as naive CD8 cells, so terminally differentiated effector memory CD45RA+ cells were excluded. The receptor's source is a man between 18 and 29 years old in good health. Sequencing input: naive CD8+ T cells sorted from blood.

In DNA, the CDR3 is TGTGCCAGCAGCGTAGGATCGGGTCGCGGCTATGGCTACACCTTC. It encodes CASSVGSGRGYGYTF. V gene TRBV9 combines with J gene TRBJ1-2; D is unclear. The CDR3 is made up of 15 amino acids. Germline assignment: CDR1 SGDLS and CDR2 YYNGEE. V was clipped by 0 bases and J by 4 bases, with 13 bases between them. Based on the CDR3 plus reference TRBV9 and TRBJ1-2, the full variable domain is DSGVTQTPKHLITATGQRVTLRCSPRSGDLSVYWYQQSLDQGLQFLIQYYNGEERAKGNILERFSAQQFPDLHSELNLSSLELGDSALYFCASSVGSGRGYGYTFGSGTRLTVV.